The 11 T cell receptor beta chains below all came from one sample that was sequenced in a study of cytomegalovirus exposure and HLA in healthy donors. In the PCR, 60 Vbeta and 13 Jbeta primers were used. The protocol was immunoSEQ multiplex PCR, while the TCRdb copy is restricted to in-frame clones and leaves out a portion. In the table there are around 150,000 clones, around 84% of which are singletons. The specimen was PBMCs. The receptors come from a woman in her 40s in good health and CMV-seronegative.

The genes are TRBV6-6 and TRBJ1-1; 10 positions agree with TRBD1. CDR3 length: 15 amino acids. Losses at the gene ends were 8 bases for V and 5 bases for J; bases not matched to a gene: 11. Germline loops: CDR1 MNHNY, CDR2 SVGAGI (reference sequence). The chain's CDR3 is CASYAGQGTVTEAFF. As DNA, the CDR3 is TGTGCCAGCTACGCGGGACAGGGGACAGTTACTGAAGCTTTCTTT.

V gene TRBV28 combines with J gene TRBJ2-3; TRBD2 matches 10 bases. CDR1 is MDHEN and CDR2 is SYDVKM in the germline V gene. The CDR3 runs 17 residues. The junction had 9 bases not matched to a gene; V was cut back by 3 bases and J by 3 bases. Here the CDR3 reads CASSLKRASGGTDTQYF. CDR3 nucleotide sequence: TGTGCCAGCAGTTTGAAAAGGGCTAGCGGGGGTACAGATACGCAGTATTTT. The full variable domain, its missing parts supplied by reference TRBV28 and TRBJ2-3, is DVKVTQSSRYLVKRTGEKVFLECVQDMDHENMFWYRQDPGLGLRLIYFSYDVKMKEKGDIPEGYSVSREKKERFSLILESASTNQTSMYLCASSLKRASGGTDTQYFGPGTRLTVL.

The chain is built from TRBV11-2 and TRBJ2-5; 8 bases align to TRBD1. With 0 bases clipped from V and 6 bases from J, the junction kept 9 bases outside the gene matches. Germline values: CDR1 SGHAT, CDR2 FQNNGV. The CDR3 has 16 residues. The CDR3 loop reads CASSLDVRGRLKTQYF. The CDR3 coding sequence is TGTGCCAGCAGCTTAGATGTCAGGGGGCGTTTAAAGACCCAGTACTTC. Full variable domain (rest looked up from reference TRBV11-2 and TRBJ2-5): EAGVAQSPRYKIIEKRQSVAFWCNPISGHATLYWYQQILGQGPKLLIQFQNNGVVDDSQLPKDRFSAERLKGVDSTLKIQPAKLEDSAVYLCASSLDVRGRLKTQYFGPGTRLLVL.

The rearrangement links TRBV5-1 to TRBJ2-2; a possible D gene is TRBD1 (6 bases). Germline V gives CDR1 SGHRS, CDR2 YFSETQ. The CDR3 covers 16 residues. V dropped 4 bases and J dropped 3 bases, with 16 bases sitting between them. CDR3 DNA: TGCGCCAGCAGCCTCCAGGGGTCTCGACACACCGGGGAGCTGTTTTTT. Protein product: CASSLQGSRHTGELFF.

As DNA, the CDR3 is TGTGCCAGCAGTCCAGCAGGATACAGGGGAAGCACTGAAGCTTTCTTT. Protein product: CASSPAGYRGSTEAFF. This chain uses TRBV28 with TRBJ1-1, with 7 bases lining up with TRBD1. Germline CDR1 reads MDHEN; CDR2 reads SYDVKM. The trim removed 5 bases at V and 4 bases at J, leaving 13 bases unmatched. The CDR3 covers 16 residues.

The rearrangement uses TRBV6-5 and TRBJ1-3, with 7 bases identical to TRBD1. From germline, CDR1 is MNHEY and CDR2 SVGAGI. V lost 2 bases and J lost 7; bases outside the gene matches: 5. There are 14 residues in the CDR3. The CDR3 sequence is CASSYRGPGNTIYF. The DNA of the CDR3 is TGTGCCAGCAGTTACAGGGGGCCCGGGAACACCATATATTTT.

CDR3 protein: CASSVGGWSEYEQYF. The DNA of the CDR3 is TGTGCCAGCAGCGTAGGTGGGTGGAGCGAATACGAGCAGTACTTC. The V gene is TRBV9, the J gene TRBJ2-7, with D hard to call. The length of the CDR3 is 15 residues. V shed 0 bases and J shed 4 bases, with 14 bases lying between them. Germline V gene lookup returns CDR1 SGDLS and CDR2 YYNGEE.

This clone was seen a few times. CDR3 in amino acids: CASSVRTGYYNEQFF. The CDR3 nucleotides are TGTGCCAGCAGTGTAAGGACAGGTTACTACAATGAGCAGTTCTTC. The rearrangement joins TRBV6-1 to TRBJ2-1, with 7 positions matching TRBD1. CDR1 MNHNS and CDR2 SASEGT come from the germline V gene. V lost 4 bases and J lost 3; bases outside the gene matches: 6. CDR3 length: 15 residues.

V and J are TRBV14 and TRBJ1-1; D gene unclear. Trimming cost V 3 bases and J 4 bases, with 9 bases left between them. The length of the CDR3 is 13 residues. Germline assignment: CDR1 SGHDN and CDR2 FVKESK. This CDR3 reads CASSHGRSTEAFF. The CDR3 nucleotides read TGTGCCAGCAGCCATGGGAGGTCCACTGAAGCTTTCTTT.

This chain connects TRBV5-5 to TRBJ1-5; possibly TRBD1 for D (5 bases). The CDR3 length is 16 residues. Germline CDR1 and CDR2: SGHKS and YYEKEE (reference sequence). Trimming removed 0 bases at V and 5 bases at J, with 15 bases between. The CDR3 region is CASSLDRRVGYQPQHF. DNA for the CDR3: TGTGCCAGCAGCTTGGATCGCAGGGTAGGGTATCAGCCCCAGCATTTT.

The chain combines TRBV4-1 with TRBJ2-5; D possibly corresponds to TRBD2 (5 bases). The CDR3 has 13 residues. Trimming cost V 0 bases and J 5 bases, with 7 bases left between them. Germline CDR1 MGHRA, CDR2 YSYEKL. The CDR3 nucleotides read TGCGCCAGCAGCCAAGATTGGGAGGAGACCCAGTACTTC. Protein product: CASSQDWEETQYF.